These 30 T cell receptor beta chains originate from one sample sequenced in a study of blood T cells in healthy people across ages. The use of a sample-barcoded 5' primer and a J-beta primer mix characterized a second PCR of roughly 6 to 11 cycles. In TCRdb, the 5' RACE reads were re-called with MiXCR into one record per CDR3 protein. The table records 590,000 or so distinct CDR3 sequences, 25% to 30% of them present only once. The specimen sequenced was blood. The receptors were gathered from a woman older than 75 in good health.

This clonotype was counted a few times. Being one base from a much bigger clone, this may be a read error. The gene calls are TRBV28 and TRBJ1-2; 10 bases are shared with TRBD1. Germline lookup yields CDR1 MDHEN and CDR2 SYDVKM. The CDR3 length is 13 residues. J gave up 8 bases and V 6 bases, and 6 bases lay outside the gene matches. CDR3 sequence (DNA): TGTGCCAGCAGACCGGACAGGGGGGGGGGCTACACCTTC. Its translation: CASRPDRGGGYTF.

Concerning this clonotype itself: At one of its ends the junction is not consistent with the germline gene, which may arise from a read error. The rearrangement links TRBV6-1 to TRBJ2-2, with D possibly being TRBD1 (6 bases). CDR1 and CDR2 from the germline V gene are MNHNS and SASEGT. The CDR3 runs to 15 residues. The CDR3 region is CASTPLGANTGERFF. The CDR3 bases are TGTGCCAGCACCCCACTGGGGGCGAACACCGGGGAGCGGTTTTTT.

This clonotype was seen many times. The gene calls are TRBV11-2 and TRBJ2-1; D tentatively reads TRBD1 or TRBD2 (5 bases each). The CDR3 is 14 residues long. Germline V CDR1 and CDR2: SGHAT, FQNNGV. Deletions cut 8 bases from V and 5 bases from J, with 16 bases between. This CDR3 is CASGAAVAHNEQFF. The CDR3 region has the DNA TGTGCCAGCGGGGCAGCGGTGGCCCACAATGAGCAGTTCTTC.

At least ten counts were recorded for this clonotype. This rearrangement joins TRBV2 to TRBJ2-1, with 8 bases aligning to TRBD1. V lost 0 bases and J lost 8; bases outside the gene matches: 15. This CDR3 is 18 amino acids long. Germline V gives CDR1 SNHLY, CDR2 FYNNEI. The CDR3 sequence: CASSEALGAGGTGDEQFF. DNA of the CDR3: TGTGCCAGCAGTGAAGCGCTTGGGGCAGGGGGCACGGGGGATGAGCAGTTCTTC.

Ten or more counts support this clonotype. The chain employs TRBV27 and TRBJ2-3; 8 bases map to TRBD2. Germline CDR1 reads MNHEY; CDR2 reads SMNVEV (reference sequence). The trim removed 7 bases at V and 3 bases at J, leaving 3 bases unmatched. This CDR3 contains 13 residues. CDR3 sequence (DNA): TGTGCCAGCAATGGACTAGCAACAGATACGCAGTATTTT. Residues: CASNGLATDTQYF.

This clonotype was picked up a small number of times. Written as DNA, the CDR3 is TGTGCCAGCAGTGAACCCAATGAGCAGTACTTC. Translation gives CASSEPNEQYF. The genes are TRBV6-1 and TRBJ2-5; no reliable D call. The CDR3 loop spans 11 amino acids. Germline CDR1 and CDR2: MNHNS and SASEGT. The V end lost 2 bases, the J end lost 11 bases, and 9 bases lay between the germline ends.

The chain has TRBV29-1 and TRBJ1-1, with no clear D. This CDR3 has 12 residues. CDR1 and CDR2 from the germline V gene are SQVTM and ANQGSEA. Trimming cost V 3 bases and J 7 bases, with 12 bases left between them. CDR3 in DNA: TGCAGCGTTGAGGAGGGAAGAGGTGAAGCTTTCTTT. Translating gives CSVEEGRGEAFF.

The rearrangement links TRBV6-2 or TRBV6-3 to TRBJ2-5; maybe TRBD2 (5 bases). Trimming stripped 5 bases from V and 2 bases from J, with 18 bases between. The V gene's germline CDR1 is MNHEY and CDR2 SVGEGT. This CDR3 has 16 residues. This CDR3 reads CASSTHEAASQETQYF. CDR3 coding DNA: TGTGCCAGCAGTACCCATGAAGCGGCCTCTCAAGAGACCCAGTACTTC.

This sequence joins TRBV20-1 and TRBJ2-7; 8 bases agree with TRBD2. The CDR3 runs to 13 residues. V was clipped by 1 base and J by 5 bases; unmatched bases: 4. Germline-derived CDR1 and CDR2 are DFQATT and SNEGSKA (reference sequence). CDR3 sequence: CSARGTSWDEQYF. The CDR3 nucleotides read TGCAGTGCTAGAGGGACTAGCTGGGACGAGCAGTACTTC.

This clonotype was counted many times. The CDR3 bases are TGCAGTACCCCTAAATCAGCCGGGACCTTAAACTCCTACAATGAGCAGTTCTTC. This codes for CSTPKSAGTLNSYNEQFF. The V gene is TRBV20-1, the J gene TRBJ2-1; D assignment may be TRBD1 or TRBD2 (5 bases each). The CDR3 is 18 amino acids. Germline V gene sequence: CDR1 DFQATT, CDR2 SNEGSKA (reference sequence). V gave up 8 bases and J gave up 0 bases, with 26 bases separating them.

This clonotype showed up many times. The V call is TRBV28, the J call TRBJ2-5; D is undetermined. Looked up from germline, CDR1 is MDHEN and CDR2 is SYDVKM. V shed 5 bases and J shed 6 bases, with 13 bases lying between them. This CDR3 has 13 amino acids. CDR3 region: CASSLGPGKTQYF. The CDR3 DNA reads as TGTGCCAGCAGTCTGGGTCCCGGTAAGACCCAGTACTTC. The variable domain in full, completed from reference TRBV28 and TRBJ2-5, reads DVKVTQSSRYLVKRTGEKVFLECVQDMDHENMFWYRQDPGLGLRLIYFSYDVKMKEKGDIPEGYSVSREKKERFSLILESASTNQTSMYLCASSLGPGKTQYFGPGTRLLVL.

This clonotype was picked up many times. The chain combines TRBV3-1 with TRBJ2-1; no definite D call. Per the germline V gene, CDR1 is LGHDT and CDR2 is YNNKEL (reference sequence). This CDR3 has 13 residues. V lost 1 base, J lost 6 bases, and 7 bases lay in between. The CDR3 DNA is TGTGCCAGCAGCCAAGGACCCCCCAATGAGCAGTTCTTC. This encodes CASSQGPPNEQFF.

A remark on this clonotype: A much more abundant neighbour one base away suggests this may be a read error. V and J are TRBV27 and TRBJ1-1; no firm D call. The CDR3 runs to 12 residues. Per the germline V gene, CDR1 is MNHEY and CDR2 is SMNVEV (reference sequence). This CDR3 is CTSSYRGTEAFF. DNA of the CDR3: TGTACCAGCAGTTACAGAGGGACTGAAGCTTTCTTT.

Points on this clonotype: Since no conserved phenylalanine or tryptophan closes the CDR3, a read error is the likely cause. The rearrangement joins TRBV20-1 to TRBJ2-5, with D uncertain. Germline V CDR1 and CDR2: DFQATT, SNEGSKA (reference sequence). Trimming cost V 3 bases and J 3 bases, with 11 bases left between them. The CDR3 is 13 residues long. The CDR3 DNA reads TGCAGTGCTAGTTCTTTAAGAAAAGAGACCCAGTACGTC. This gives the protein CSASSLRKETQYV.

In its sample, this clonotype was seen many times. The chain employs TRBV4-3 and TRBJ2-5; D is unresolved. V was cut by 6 bases and J by 3 bases, with 17 bases left in between. The germline V gene encodes CDR1 LGHNA and CDR2 YSLEER. The CDR3 totals 15 residues. The CDR3 nucleotides are TGCGCCAGCAGTCCCGACTCATCCAACGAAGAGACCCAGTACTTC. Amino acids: CASSPDSSNEETQYF.

This clonotype has at least ten counts. This sequence joins TRBV5-5 and TRBJ1-5; D is possibly TRBD1 (5 bases). CDR3 length: 16 residues. With 0 bases removed from V and 2 bases from J, the gap between germline ends came to 12 bases. Per germline, CDR1 SGHKS and CDR2 YYEKEE (reference sequence). CDR3 DNA: TGTGCCAGCAGCTTGGACCCAGGGCCGGGCAATCAGCCCCAGCATTTT. Protein: CASSLDPGPGNQPQHF.

In its sample, this clonotype was seen many times. This may arise from a read error, as a much more abundant clone is one base away. The V call is TRBV5-1, the J call TRBJ2-5, with D maybe TRBD1 (6 bases). The CDR3 runs 16 residues. Per germline, CDR1 SGHRS and CDR2 YFSETQ. V was clipped by 5 bases and J by 11 bases, with 28 bases between them. CDR3: CASRLRGSASSDEQYF. CDR3 nucleotides: TGCGCCAGCAGGCTGAGGGGGTCGGCCTCTTCCGATGAGCAGTACTTC.

This clonotype was seen many times. V gene TRBV5-5 combines with J gene TRBJ1-5; D gene unclear. Trimming removed 0 bases at V and 0 bases at J, with 7 bases between. CDR1 SGHKS and CDR2 YYEKEE come from the germline V gene (reference sequence). CDR3 length equals 15 residues. The CDR3 DNA sequence: TGTGCCAGCAGCTTGGCTCCGAATAGCAATCAGCCCCAGCATTTT. Its protein is CASSLAPNSNQPQHF.

This clonotype was seen at least ten times. The gene calls are TRBV24-1 and TRBJ2-3; 7 bases align to TRBD2. This CDR3 spans 15 amino acids. The germline V gene encodes CDR1 KGHDR and CDR2 SFDVKD. The V segment lost 2 bases and the J segment 1 base; nucleotides outside the gene matches: 2. The CDR3 DNA reads as TGTGCCACCAGTGATTACAGCGGGGGCACAGATACGCAGTATTTT. It codes for CATSDYSGGTDTQYF.

Note on this clonotype: It may be a read error: a sequence one base away is much more abundant. The J gene is TRBJ2-5, the V gene TRBV28; TRBD1 matches 9 bases. The CDR3 covers 15 residues. The germline gives CDR1 MDHEN, CDR2 SYDVKM. V was pared by 6 bases and J by 11 bases, with 16 bases of the junction left unmatched. Written as DNA, the CDR3 is TGTGCCAGCAGGCAAAACAGGGGGCCGGGAAACACTCAGTACTTC. This translates into CASRQNRGPGNTQYF.

This clonotype occurred a few times. The chain recombines TRBV5-4 with TRBJ2-5; 9 bases line up with TRBD1. There are 15 residues in the CDR3. Germline V gene lookup returns CDR1 SGHNT and CDR2 YYREEE (reference sequence). With V trimmed by 3 bases and J by 11 bases, 14 bases remained unmatched. The CDR3 nucleotides read TGTGCCAGCAGCTGGGGACAGGGAGGACGCAATGAGCAGTACTTC. It encodes CASSWGQGGRNEQYF.

This clonotype has at least ten counts. Because the CDR3's place on the DNA is in doubt, the DNA is left out and the CDR3 is given as listed by TCRdb. This chain joins TRBV9 and TRBJ2-1; the table names TRBD2, a call not compared with the DNA. Germline lookup yields CDR1 SGDLS and CDR2 YYNGEE. Including both end residues, the CDR3 is 12 amino acids long. CDR3 residues: CASSVGGGAKFF.

The chain is built from TRBV6-6 and TRBJ1-1; D is unclear. The V and J ends lost 6 bases and 0 bases respectively, with 17 bases between them. Germline V gene data show CDR1 as MNHNY and CDR2 as SVGAGI (reference sequence). The CDR3 has 16 residues. CDR3 amino acids: CASSPARGRVNTEAFF. Written as DNA, the CDR3 is TGTGCCAGCAGCCCCGCGCGGGGTAGGGTGAACACTGAAGCTTTCTTT.

Concerning this clonotype: This may be a read error: a much more frequent sequence differs by one nucleotide. This sequence joins TRBV10-3 and TRBJ2-7; 9 bases align to TRBD1. Looked up from germline, CDR1 is ENHRY and CDR2 is SYGVKD. CDR3 length: 15 amino acids. This CDR3 is CVISTAGTGPYEQYF. The DNA of the CDR3 is TGTGTCATCAGTACTGCCGGGACAGGGCCCTACGAGCAGTACTTC.

The count of this clonotype is one. The chain uses TRBV20-1 and TRBJ1-1; D is perhaps TRBD1 (6 bases). The CDR3 extends over 14 amino acids. The V gene's germline CDR1 is DFQATT and CDR2 SNEGSKA (reference sequence). Trimming removed 0 bases at V and 4 bases at J, with 12 bases between. This chain's CDR3 is CSARDPTGSTEAFF. The CDR3, as DNA: TGCAGTGCTAGAGACCCTACAGGGTCCACTGAAGCTTTCTTT.

This clonotype was counted at least ten times. The chain is built from TRBV12-3 or TRBV12-4 and TRBJ2-1; TRBD2 aligns across 12 bases. The V and J ends lost 5 bases and 5 bases, in that order; junction bases with no gene match: 7. This CDR3 contains 16 residues. CDR3 coding DNA: TGTGCCAGCAGTGCTGGACTAGCGGGACCAGACAATGAGCAGTTCTTC. This gives the protein CASSAGLAGPDNEQFF.

About this clonotype itself: A clone one base away is much larger, so this may be a read error. This chain uses TRBV20-1 with TRBJ1-2, with 7 nucleotides matching TRBD1. The CDR3 runs to 12 residues. Germline V gives CDR1 DFQATT, CDR2 SNEGSKA (reference sequence). This CDR3 is CRAAGGVYGYTF. CDR3 bases: TGCAGGGCTGCAGGGGGAGTCTATGGCTACACCTTC.

V is TRBV28 and J is TRBJ2-4; D is undetermined. The DNA end is a closer match to TRBJ2-7, so the J assignment may be wrong. The CDR3 is 13 amino acids. Germline CDR1 is MDHEN and CDR2 is SYDVKM. The CDR3 here is CACARPLGYEQYF. The DNA of the CDR3 is TGTGCTTGTGCGCGGCCCTTAGGCTACGAGCAGTACTTC.

This clonotype was counted ten times or more. The chain is built from TRBV12-3 or TRBV12-4 and TRBJ1-6; 9 positions agree with TRBD1. V lost 4 bases, J lost 11 bases, and 3 bases stayed unmatched. The CDR3 contains 13 residues. CDR3 DNA sequence: TGTGCCAGCAGTTCCGGGACAGGGACACCCCTCCACTTT. Its protein is CASSSGTGTPLHF.

This chain links TRBV9 with TRBJ1-1; D call uncertain. The germline V gene encodes CDR1 SGDLS and CDR2 YYNGEE. The CDR3 has 13 amino acids. V was cut by 0 bases and J by 5 bases, with 8 bases left in between. CDR3 coding DNA: TGTGCCAGCAGCGTAGCAGGCCGGACTGAAGCTTTCTTT. Its protein product is CASSVAGRTEAFF.